The rows below give T cell receptor beta chains drawn from one sample of a study of radiation and T cells in renal cell carcinoma. Assay: immunoSEQ multiplex PCR; the TCRdb copy retains only in-frame clones and omits some. The data contain roughly 58,000 clones, 65% to 80% of them singletons. This sample comprised blood, obtained from a patient whose treatment included radiotherapy and nephrectomy. Receptors originate from a man in his sixties with renal cell carcinoma. Each CDR3 is given with its conserved first and last residue. The D gene is left open where the match is weak. Clone size is stated in some rows and not others, as once, few, many or a class when expanded.

clone_size: NA
d_call: NA
j_call: TRBJ1-3
v_call: TRBV18
cdr3_aa: CASSPGSGNTIYF

clone_size: NA
d_call: NA
j_call: TRBJ2-1
v_call: TRBV19
cdr3_aa: CASSISIINEQFF

clone_size: NA
d_call: NA
j_call: TRBJ1-1
v_call: TRBV18
cdr3_aa: CASSSSDENTEAFF

clone_size: many
d_call: NA
j_call: TRBJ2-3
v_call: TRBV2
cdr3_aa: CASSEAGGLADTQYF

clone_size: NA
d_call: TRBD1
j_call: TRBJ2-7
v_call: TRBV19
cdr3_aa: CASSLTELQGARTDYEQYF

clone_size: NA
d_call: NA
j_call: TRBJ1-1
v_call: TRBV10-2
cdr3_aa: CASSGTIQNTEAFF

clone_size: NA
d_call: NA
j_call: TRBJ1-2
v_call: TRBV7-8
cdr3_aa: CASSPDKIYGYTF

clone_size: NA
d_call: NA
j_call: TRBJ2-1
v_call: TRBV5-1
cdr3_aa: CASSLGFGRGSYNEQFF

clone_size: few
d_call: NA
j_call: TRBJ2-1
v_call: TRBV6-1
cdr3_aa: CASSEARIGPLSSYNEQFF

clone_size: NA
d_call: TRBD2
j_call: TRBJ2-1
v_call: TRBV12-5
cdr3_aa: CASGLVLVLAGGSFSYNEQFF

clone_size: NA
d_call: NA
j_call: TRBJ2-1
v_call: TRBV18
cdr3_aa: CASSPGTNYNEQFF

clone_size: NA
d_call: NA
j_call: TRBJ2-6
v_call: TRBV7-2
cdr3_aa: CASSLDVSGANVLTF

clone_size: NA
d_call: NA
j_call: TRBJ2-5
v_call: TRBV5-6
cdr3_aa: CASSPDIYETQYF

clone_size: many
d_call: TRBD1
j_call: TRBJ2-2
v_call: TRBV7-9
cdr3_aa: CASSLLRTGSVGELFF

clone_size: NA
d_call: NA
j_call: TRBJ2-3
v_call: TRBV18
cdr3_aa: CASSPSGITDTQYF

clone_size: NA
d_call: NA
j_call: TRBJ2-5
v_call: TRBV11-3
cdr3_aa: CASSPRGETQYF

clone_size: NA
d_call: TRBD1
j_call: TRBJ1-2
v_call: TRBV28
cdr3_aa: CASSDRGMGGYTF

clone_size: NA
d_call: TRBD2
j_call: TRBJ2-1
v_call: TRBV19
cdr3_aa: CASSGGSLNEQFF

clone_size: NA
d_call: NA
j_call: TRBJ2-3
v_call: TRBV30
cdr3_aa: CVAWRADTQYF